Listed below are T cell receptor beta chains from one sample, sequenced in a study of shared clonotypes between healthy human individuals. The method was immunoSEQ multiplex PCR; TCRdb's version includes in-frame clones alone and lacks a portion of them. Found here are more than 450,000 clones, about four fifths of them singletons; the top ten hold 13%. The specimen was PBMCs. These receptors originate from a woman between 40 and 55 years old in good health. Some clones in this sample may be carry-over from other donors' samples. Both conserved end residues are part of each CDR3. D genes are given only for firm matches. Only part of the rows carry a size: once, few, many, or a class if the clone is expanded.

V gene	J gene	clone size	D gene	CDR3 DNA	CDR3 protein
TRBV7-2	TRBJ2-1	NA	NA	TGTGCCAGCAGCTTAGCCAGGACAGCGGGTGAGCAGTTCTTC	CASSLARTAGEQFF
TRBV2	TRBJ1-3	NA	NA	TGTGCCACCACGGAGCCCTCTGGAAACACCATATATTTT	CATTEPSGNTIYF
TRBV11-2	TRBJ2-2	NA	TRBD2	TGTGCCAGCAGCTTCCCCCGCGTAGCGGGTTCGCGGGGCACCGGGGAGCTGTTTTTT	CASSFPRVAGSRGTGELFF
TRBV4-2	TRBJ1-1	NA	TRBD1	TGTGCCAGCAGCCAACAAGACAGGGAGAACACTGAAGCTTTCTTT	CASSQQDRENTEAFF
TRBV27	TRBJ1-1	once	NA	TGTGCCAGCAGCTCGGGATGGAGGAACACTGAAGCTTTCTTT	CASSSGWRNTEAFF
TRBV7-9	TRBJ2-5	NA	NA	TGTGCCAGCAGCTTAAATGGGGGAGAGACCCAGTACTTC	CASSLNGGETQYF
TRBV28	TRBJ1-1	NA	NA	TGTGCCAGCAGCCGGGACGGCCCCAAAGCTTTCTTT	CASSRDGPKAFF
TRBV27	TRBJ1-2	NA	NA	TGTGCCAGCAGTCCCATCAGAGCTAACTATGGCTACACCTTC	CASSPIRANYGYTF
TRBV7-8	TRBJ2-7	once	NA	TGTGCCAGCAGCTTGCAGGGCGAGCAGTACTTC	CASSLQGEQYF
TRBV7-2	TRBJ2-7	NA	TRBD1	TGTGCCAGCAGCTCTAGGACAGGGGGAGGCTACGAGCAGTACTTC	CASSSRTGGGYEQYF
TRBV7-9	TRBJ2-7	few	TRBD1	TGTGCCAGCAGGCCTACAGGGGCGGGCGAGCAGTACTTC	CASRPTGAGEQYF
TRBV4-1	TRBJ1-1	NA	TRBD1	TGCGCCAGCAGCTACAACAGGGGTTGGGACACTGAAGCTTTCTTT	CASSYNRGWDTEAFF
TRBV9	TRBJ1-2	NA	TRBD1	TGTGCCAGCAGCGTAGGGGGACAGGGGACCCTCTATGGCTACACCTTC	CASSVGGQGTLYGYTF
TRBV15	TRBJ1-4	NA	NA	TGTGCCACCAGCAGAGATTTCGGGGAAAAACTGTTTTTT	CATSRDFGEKLFF
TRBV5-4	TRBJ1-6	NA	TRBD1	TGTGCCAGCAGTAAAACAGGGGAGGGGAATTCACCCCTCCACTTT	CASSKTGEGNSPLHF
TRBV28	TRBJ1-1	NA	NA	TGTGCCAGCAGTTTGTACCCAAGGGGAGGGACTGAAGCTTTCTTT	CASSLYPRGGTEAFF
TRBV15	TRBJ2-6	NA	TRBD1	TGTGCCACCAGCAGGAGACAGGGGGCTGGGGCCAACGTCCTGACTTTC	CATSRRQGAGANVLTF